The next 21 T cell receptor beta chains were all read from a single sample in a study of regulatory T cells in long-lasting Graves disease. Time point of the sample: newly diagnosed GD, antithyroid drugs for less than 3 months. PBMC RNA was the source of the TCR library. With iRepertoire HTBI primers and Arm-PCR of CDR3 regions, TCR beta libraries were built. TCRdb recomputed calls from the multiplex PCR reads with MiXCR, one row per CDR3 protein. Of roughly 530,000 distinct CDR3 sequences in the sample, around 16% were seen once. This same sample was also part of a study on T cells in Graves' hyperthyroidism and ophthalmopathy.

The sequences come from peripheral blood mononuclear cells (PBMCs), collected at new diagnosis, from a patient treated with antithyroid drugs. The receptors here all came from a woman aged 40 to 65 with Graves disease.

In its sample, this clonotype was seen many times. The chain couples TRBV30 to TRBJ2-2, with D possibly called TRBD1 or TRBD2 (7 bases each). This CDR3 comprises 14 residues. Germline assignment: CDR1 GTSNPN and CDR2 SVGIG (reference sequence). V was trimmed by 8 bases and J by 4 bases, leaving 17 bases between them. The CDR3 sequence is CAGRGGKGTGELFF. The CDR3 DNA follows: TGTGCCGGCAGGGGGGGAAAGGGCACCGGGGAGCTGTTTTTT.

This clonotype was observed many times. The rearrangement links TRBV11-2 to TRBJ2-7; D gene ambiguous. V lost 5 bases, J lost 5 bases, and 10 bases lay in between. Germline assignment: CDR1 SGHAT and CDR2 FQNNGV. The CDR3 spans 12 residues. The CDR3 bases are TGTGCCAGCAGCCTCACTTTGAACGAGCAGTACTTC. Residues: CASSLTLNEQYF. The variable domain in full, completed from reference TRBV11-2 and TRBJ2-7, reads EAGVAQSPRYKIIEKRQSVAFWCNPISGHATLYWYQQILGQGPKLLIQFQNNGVVDDSQLPKDRFSAERLKGVDSTLKIQPAKLEDSAVYLCASSLTLNEQYFGPGTRLTVT.

This clonotype was seen a few times. J is TRBJ1-5 and V is TRBV7-9, with D possibly being TRBD1 (6 bases). The CDR3 sequence is 14 residues long. Trimming took off 5 bases at V and 6 bases at J, with 14 bases between the two ends. The germline gives CDR1 SEHNR, CDR2 FQNEAQ (reference sequence). The CDR3 is CASSHAGEGQPQHF. In DNA form, the CDR3 reads TGTGCCAGCAGCCATGCAGGGGAGGGTCAGCCCCAGCATTTT.

V gene TRBV5-4 combines with J gene TRBJ1-2, with 8 bases matching TRBD1. V dropped 0 bases and J dropped 5; count of bases not matched to a gene: 6. This CDR3 spans 15 amino acids. CDR1 is SGHNT and CDR2 is YYREEE in the germline V gene (reference sequence). The DNA for the CDR3 is TGTGCCAGCAGCTTGGAGGACAGGGAGCGGTATGGCTACACCTTC. Translation: CASSLEDRERYGYTF. The whole variable domain, remainder taken from reference TRBV5-4 and TRBJ1-2, is ETGVTQSPTHLIKTRGQQVTLRCSSQSGHNTVSWYQQALGQGPQFIFQYYREEENGRGNFPPRFSGLQFPNYSSELNVNALELDDSALYLCASSLEDRERYGYTFGSGTRLTVV.

This clonotype has ten or more counts. This chain connects TRBV3-1 to TRBJ1-5, with no clear D. The CDR3 length is 16 residues. In germline, CDR1 is LGHDT, CDR2 YNNKEL (reference sequence). V was shortened by 2 bases and J by 0 bases, with 11 bases between the two germline ends. CDR3 sequence: CASSQSHGVSNQPQHF. The CDR3 nucleotides are TGTGCCAGCAGCCAAAGTCATGGGGTTAGCAATCAGCCCCAGCATTTT.

The V and J genes are TRBV7-2 and TRBJ2-2; 9 nucleotides agree with TRBD2. V was clipped by 1 base and J by 7 bases; unmatched bases: 4. This CDR3 region has 15 residues. In germline, CDR1 is SGHTA, CDR2 FQGNSA. The DNA for the CDR3 is TGTGCCAGCAGCTTAGGCGGGGGGGCTATCGGGGAGCTGTTTTTT. This gives the protein CASSLGGGAIGELFF.

This clonotype has at least ten counts. The chain couples TRBV6-5 to TRBJ1-1; no clear D. The CDR3 extends over 14 amino acids. V was cut by 2 bases and J by 1 base, with 8 bases left in between. The germline V gene encodes CDR1 MNHEY and CDR2 SVGAGI. This CDR3 reads CASSYMQRNTEAFF. CDR3 bases: TGTGCCAGCAGTTACATGCAACGGAACACTGAAGCTTTCTTT.

This clonotype has a count of ten or more. V and J are TRBV6-2 or TRBV6-3 and TRBJ1-1; the D is unclear. V lost 5 bases, J lost 5 bases, and 12 bases lay in between. CDR1 and CDR2 (germline): MNHEY, SVGEGT. There are 13 residues in the CDR3. The CDR3 region has the DNA TGTGCCAGCAGTGCCTTTGGAGGGACTGAAGCTTTCTTT. Residues: CASSAFGGTEAFF.

This clonotype came up many times. The gene calls are TRBV3-1 and TRBJ2-3; D is unresolved. Trimming shortened V by 2 bases and J by 1 base, and 10 bases separated the two germline ends. The germline gives CDR1 LGHDT, CDR2 YNNKEL (reference sequence). The CDR3 covers 15 residues. The DNA for the CDR3 is TGTGCCAGCAGCCAAAGGATGGTCGGCACAGATACGCAGTATTTT. Protein product: CASSQRMVGTDTQYF.

This clonotype was seen a handful of times. The chain employs TRBV6-1 and TRBJ2-3, with 12 bases that match TRBD2. The CDR3 has 16 amino acids. Germline CDR1 is MNHNS and CDR2 is SASEGT. V lost 3 bases, J lost 6 bases, and 7 bases stayed unmatched. CDR3 residues: CASSDRLAGARDTQYF. DNA for the CDR3: TGTGCCAGCAGTGACCGACTAGCGGGGGCGCGGGATACGCAGTATTTT.

This clonotype was recorded many times. This chain connects TRBV5-8 to TRBJ1-1; TRBD1 is a possible D gene (6 bases). Trimming shortened V by 0 bases and J by 8 bases, and 11 bases separated the two germline ends. The CDR3 is made up of 13 amino acids. The V gene's germline CDR1 is SGHTS and CDR2 YDEGEE. CDR3 protein: CASSLGGGDEAFF. In nucleotides, the CDR3 is TGTGCCAGCAGCTTGGGTGGGGGCGACGAAGCTTTCTTT.

Points on this clonotype: This may arise from a read error, as a much more abundant clone is one base away. J is TRBJ1-6 and V is TRBV2, with D perhaps TRBD1 (6 bases). The CDR3 covers 16 residues. Germline lookup yields CDR1 SNHLY and CDR2 FYNNEI. CDR3 DNA: TGTGCCAACAGTGAAGCGGGGGCAGGGGTGGGGTCACCCCTCCACTTT. This sequence encodes CANSEAGAGVGSPLHF.

This clonotype was picked up many times. J is TRBJ2-7 and V is TRBV20-1; 7 nucleotides agree with TRBD2. The CDR3 is 15 residues long. In germline, CDR1 is DFQATT, CDR2 SNEGSKA (reference sequence). Losses at the gene ends were 6 bases for V and 0 bases for J; bases not matched to a gene: 11. The CDR3 sequence: CSAAVGRGHSYEQYF. In DNA form, the CDR3 reads TGCAGTGCCGCGGTTGGGAGGGGCCACTCCTACGAGCAGTACTTC.

This clonotype came up many times. The gene calls are TRBV12-3 or TRBV12-4 and TRBJ1-2, with D tentatively TRBD1 (5 bases). V lost 4 bases and J lost 1, with 16 bases in between. The CDR3 contains 16 residues. CDR3 region: CASSSSGGGVNYGYTF. As DNA, the CDR3 is TGTGCCAGCAGTTCCTCGGGGGGGGGGGTTAACTATGGCTACACCTTC.

This chain joins TRBV29-1 and TRBJ2-3; 15 positions agree with TRBD2. Trimming took 5 bases from V and 3 from J; bases not matched to a gene: 3. This CDR3 has 15 residues. CDR1 is SQVTM and CDR2 is ANQGSEA in the germline V gene. CDR3 DNA: TGCAGCGTTACGGGACTAGCGGGGGGTACAGATACGCAGTATTTT. The encoded protein is CSVTGLAGGTDTQYF.

This clonotype was recorded at least ten times. The chain combines TRBV2 with TRBJ2-3; no firm D call. CDR3 length: 13 residues. Per germline, CDR1 SNHLY and CDR2 FYNNEI. The V end lost 6 bases, the J end lost 4 bases, and 11 bases lay between the germline ends. As DNA, the CDR3 is TGTGCCAGCAGCCAAGAAGAATCAGATACGCAGTATTTT. Its protein is CASSQEESDTQYF.

This clonotype was counted only a few times. This clone may be a read error of a much larger clone one base away. The V call is TRBV5-1, the J call TRBJ2-1; 12 bases agree with TRBD2. The CDR3 extends over 15 amino acids. CDR1 SGHRS and CDR2 YFSETQ come from the germline V gene. Here the CDR3 DNA reads TGCGCCAGCAGCTCCCTAGCGGGGGGGCACAATGGGCAGTTCTTC. Translation gives CASSSLAGGHNGQFF.

Remarks on this clonotype: This clone may be a read error of a much larger clone one base away. The chain joins TRBV11-2 to TRBJ2-1; 9 bases are a match to TRBD2. The V segment lost 4 bases and the J segment 10 bases; nucleotides outside the gene matches: 8. Germline lookup yields CDR1 SGHAT and CDR2 FQNNGV. This CDR3 is 14 amino acids long. CDR3 DNA sequence: TGTGCCAGCAGCTGGACTAGCGCTCGATACGAGCAGTTCTTC. It specifies CASSWTSARYEQFF.

This clonotype was recorded many times. V and J are TRBV4-1 and TRBJ1-5; 9 bases are shared with TRBD1. The CDR3 spans 17 residues. Germline V lookup: CDR1 MGHRA, CDR2 YSYEKL. Trimming removed 4 bases from V and 3 bases from J; junction bases left unmatched: 10. CDR3 sequence (DNA): TGCGCCAGCAGCCTTCAGACCCGGGACAGGGACAATCAGCCCCAGCATTTT. Protein: CASSLQTRDRDNQPQHF.

In its sample, this clonotype was seen a few times. The genes are TRBV4-1 and TRBJ2-1; the D is unclear. The germline V gene has CDR1 MGHRA and CDR2 YSYEKL. The CDR3 spans 14 residues. V was shortened by 4 bases and J by 8 bases, with 15 bases between the two germline ends. The CDR3 sequence: CASSLLGLRDEQFF. In DNA form, the CDR3 reads TGCGCCAGCAGCCTCTTGGGTCTTAGGGATGAGCAGTTCTTC.

This clonotype was counted at least ten times. The chain employs TRBV7-9 and TRBJ2-1; possibly TRBD2 for D (5 bases). The germline V gene encodes CDR1 SEHNR and CDR2 FQNEAQ (reference sequence). Trimming removed 4 bases at V and 5 bases at J, with 15 bases between. The CDR3 is 15 amino acids. As DNA, the CDR3 is TGTGCCAGCAGCTCTCGACGGCGAGCGGACAATGAGCAGTTCTTC. This gives the protein CASSSRRRADNEQFF. The full variable domain, completed using reference TRBV7-9 and TRBJ2-1, is DTGVSQNPRHKITKRGQNVTFRCDPISEHNRLYWYRQTLGQGPEFLTYFQNEAQLEKSRLLSDRFSAERPKGSFSTLEIQRTEQGDSAMYLCASSSRRRADNEQFFGPGTRLTVL.